A single sample is the source of the 27 T cell receptor beta chains below, sequenced in a study of blood T cells in healthy people across ages. A second PCR, run for about 6 to 11 cycles, used a sample-barcoded 5' primer plus a J-beta primer mix. TCRdb called the 5' RACE reads again in MiXCR, with one record for every CDR3 protein. The sample comprises roughly 1,500,000 distinct CDR3 sequences, 40% to 50% of which are singletons, and 7% to 9% rests with the top ten. The sample comprised blood. Source of these receptors: a woman aged 18-30 years in good health.

This chain uses TRBV7-3 with TRBJ1-2, with 7 bases identical to TRBD1. CDR1 and CDR2 from the germline V gene are SGHTA and FQGTGA. Trimming removed 0 bases from V and 8 bases from J; junction bases left unmatched: 3. The CDR3 sequence is 13 residues long. The chain's CDR3 is CASSLTVQGGYTF. The CDR3 nucleotides read TGTGCCAGCAGCTTAACCGTACAGGGGGGCTACACCTTC.

In its sample, this clonotype was seen a few times. The chain uses TRBV27 and TRBJ1-2, with D hard to call. From germline, CDR1 is MNHEY and CDR2 SMNVEV (reference sequence). V was shortened by 3 bases and J by 5 bases, with 10 bases between the two germline ends. The CDR3 spans 13 residues. The CDR3 DNA reads TGTGCCAGCAGTTTTCGAGGATTTTATGGCTACACCTTC. It is translated as CASSFRGFYGYTF.

This clonotype occurred many times. The DNA of the CDR3 is TGCAGCGTGCTAGGGACCTCTGGGGCCAACGTCCTGACTTTC. It translates to CSVLGTSGANVLTF. The rearrangement links TRBV29-1 to TRBJ2-6; D is perhaps TRBD1 or TRBD2 (5 bases each). Per the germline V gene, CDR1 is SQVTM and CDR2 is ANQGSEA. This CDR3 spans 14 amino acids. Trimming removed 6 bases from V and 0 bases from J, with 9 bases in between.

The rearrangement links TRBV9 to TRBJ2-3, with D hard to call. Per germline, CDR1 SGDLS and CDR2 YYNGEE. The CDR3 contains 14 residues. Trimming pared 2 bases from V and 4 bases from J, leaving 11 bases between. CDR3 bases: TGTGCCAGCAGCGTGCTCTCCGGAGCAGATACGCAGTATTTT. Translated, it gives CASSVLSGADTQYF.

This clonotype was found a few times. This chain links TRBV12-3 or TRBV12-4 with TRBJ2-5; 9 bases fit TRBD2. The trim removed 8 bases at V and 5 bases at J, leaving 6 bases unmatched. CDR3 length: 13 residues. CDR3 in amino acids: CASGKLAGETQYF. CDR3 DNA: TGTGCCAGCGGTAAACTAGCGGGTGAGACCCAGTACTTC.

This clonotype was found a few times. V is TRBV4-1 and J is TRBJ2-7; D is undetermined. Trimming stripped 1 base from V and 2 bases from J, with 12 bases between. In germline, CDR1 is MGHRA, CDR2 YSYEKL. The CDR3 is 15 amino acids. CDR3 loop: CASSQVAREPYEQYF. The CDR3 DNA reads as TGCGCCAGCAGCCAAGTGGCTCGCGAGCCCTACGAGCAGTACTTC.

The genes are TRBV7-2 and TRBJ2-3; 8 bases fit TRBD1. Trimming at V came to 5 bases and at J to 6 bases, leaving 7 bases not matched to a gene. The CDR3 has 14 amino acids. Germline loops: CDR1 SGHTA, CDR2 FQGNSA. The CDR3 DNA reads as TGTGCCAGCAGCCGATCTACAGGGGGGGATACGCAGTATTTT. It is translated as CASSRSTGGDTQYF.

The gene calls are TRBV3-1 and TRBJ2-3; 8 bases are a match to TRBD2. The CDR3 extends over 15 amino acids. The V segment lost 0 bases and the J segment 6 bases; nucleotides outside the gene matches: 5. The V gene's germline CDR1 is LGHDT and CDR2 YNNKEL (reference sequence). The CDR3 protein is CASSQERGGPDTQYF. CDR3 sequence (DNA): TGTGCCAGCAGCCAAGAACGGGGGGGCCCCGATACGCAGTATTTT.

This clonotype appeared a few times. The chain employs TRBV27 and TRBJ1-6; 7 bases line up with TRBD1. From germline, CDR1 is MNHEY and CDR2 SMNVEV (reference sequence). The CDR3 runs 17 residues. V lost 5 bases and J lost 5; bases outside the gene matches: 12. The DNA of the CDR3 is TGTGCCAGCAGTCCGAGGGACAGAGTGGGACATAATTCACCCCTCCACTTT. Its protein is CASSPRDRVGHNSPLHF.

The chain recombines TRBV6-5 with TRBJ1-6, with a tentative D call TRBD1 (6 bases). Germline CDR1 is MNHEY and CDR2 is SVGAGI. The ends were cut back, 8 bases at V and 7 bases at J, with 9 bases in the middle. The CDR3 contains 12 residues. This CDR3 is CASATGNSPLHF. DNA of the CDR3: TGTGCCAGCGCGACAGGAAATTCACCCCTCCACTTT.

This clonotype has a handful of counts. The genes are TRBV7-2 and TRBJ2-5; TRBD2 matches 12 bases. The CDR3 runs 15 residues. CDR1 and CDR2 (germline): SGHTA, FQGNSA. V lost 4 bases and J lost 4; bases outside the gene matches: 4. The CDR3 reads CASSSPGLAGETQYF. The CDR3 nucleotides are TGTGCCAGCAGCTCCCCGGGACTAGCGGGAGAGACCCAGTACTTC.

This rearrangement joins TRBV4-1 to TRBJ1-1, with D perhaps matching TRBD1 (6 bases). The CDR3 is 16 residues long. The germline V gene has CDR1 MGHRA and CDR2 YSYEKL. V was pared by 0 bases and J by 0 bases, with 11 bases between. CDR3: CASSQEWTAMNTEAFF. The CDR3 nucleotides are TGCGCCAGCAGCCAAGAATGGACAGCCATGAACACTGAAGCTTTCTTT.

The J gene is TRBJ1-6, the V gene TRBV2; TRBD1 is a possible D gene (6 bases). Trimming removed 6 bases at V and 0 bases at J, with 18 bases between. Germline-derived CDR1 and CDR2 are SNHLY and FYNNEI. The CDR3 is 18 amino acids. CDR3 sequence (DNA): TGTGCCAGCAGCACCCGGCCCGGGACAAGCTCCTATAATTCACCCCTCCACTTT. Translating it yields CASSTRPGTSSYNSPLHF. Supplemented by reference TRBV2 and TRBJ1-6, the full variable domain reads EPEVTQTPSHQVTQMGQEVILRCVPISNHLYFYWYRQILGQKVEFLVSFYNNEISEKSEIFDDQFSVERPDGSNFTLKIRSTKLEDSAMYFCASSTRPGTSSYNSPLHFGNGTRLTVT.

This chain connects TRBV5-1 to TRBJ1-5; a possible D gene is TRBD1 (5 bases). The V end was cut by 7 bases, the J end by 6 bases, with 20 bases between. CDR1 SGHRS and CDR2 YFSETQ come from the germline V gene. This CDR3 is 15 amino acids long. The CDR3 protein is CASSRWGDWSQPQHF. The CDR3 coding sequence is TGCGCCAGCTCACGCTGGGGGGATTGGAGTCAGCCCCAGCATTTT.

J is TRBJ2-5 and V is TRBV28, with D perhaps matching TRBD1 or TRBD2 (5 bases each). V was pared by 5 bases and J by 1 base, with 14 bases between. This CDR3 contains 15 residues. CDR1 is MDHEN, CDR2 SYDVKM, per germline. The CDR3 region is CASSPRTRGQETQYF. Here the CDR3 DNA reads TGTGCCAGCAGTCCCCGAACGAGGGGCCAAGAGACCCAGTACTTC.

This sequence joins TRBV30 and TRBJ1-5; possible D gene TRBD1, 6 bases. CDR1 is GTSNPN, CDR2 SVGIG, per germline (reference sequence). V gave up 0 bases and J gave up 3 bases, with 9 bases separating them. The CDR3 is 14 residues long. CDR3 sequence: CAWSVGQHNQPQHF. The DNA for the CDR3 is TGTGCCTGGAGTGTAGGACAGCACAATCAGCCCCAGCATTTT.

The chain uses TRBV12-3 or TRBV12-4 and TRBJ1-3; D is possibly TRBD1 (5 bases). The CDR3 spans 15 residues. The ends were cut back, 7 bases at V and 2 bases at J, with 15 bases in the middle. CDR3 sequence (DNA): TGTGCCAGCAACATAGGGACCCCGGCTGGAAACACCATATATTTT. Its protein is CASNIGTPAGNTIYF.

This clonotype turned up a few times. This rearrangement joins TRBV27 to TRBJ1-2; D possibly corresponds to TRBD1 (5 bases). The V gene's germline CDR1 is MNHEY and CDR2 SMNVEV (reference sequence). V was trimmed by 8 bases and J by 0 bases, leaving 13 bases between them. The length of the CDR3 is 14 residues. Written as DNA, the CDR3 is TGTGCCAGCGGTCAGGGTAGGGCTAACTATGGCTACACCTTC. It encodes CASGQGRANYGYTF.

This clonotype was seen a few times. This chain uses TRBV6-1 with TRBJ2-7; D is possibly TRBD1 or TRBD2 (5 bases each). V lost 3 bases and J lost 7, with 19 bases in between. This CDR3 region has 15 residues. Per germline, CDR1 MNHNS and CDR2 SASEGT. This CDR3 reads CASSEQRGPYNEQYF. The CDR3 DNA reads TGTGCCAGCAGTGAGCAGAGGGGACCCTACAATGAGCAGTACTTC.

This clonotype appeared a few times. V is TRBV4-1 and J is TRBJ2-5; the D gene is possibly TRBD2 (6 bases). The CDR3 is made up of 15 amino acids. Deletions cut 0 bases from V and 1 base from J, with 9 bases between. Germline CDR1 MGHRA, CDR2 YSYEKL. Here the CDR3 reads CASSQEGRGQETQYF. The CDR3 DNA reads as TGCGCCAGCAGCCAAGAAGGGCGGGGCCAAGAGACCCAGTACTTC.

To note about this clonotype: At one end the junction does not follow the germline gene, possibly because of a read error. The gene calls are TRBV28 and TRBJ2-5, with D unclear. Looked up from germline, CDR1 is MDHEN and CDR2 is SYDVKM. This CDR3 has 13 residues. The CDR3 bases are TGTACCAGCACCTTCTCAGCAGAAGAGACCCAGTACTTC. Translated: CTSTFSAEETQYF.

In its sample, this clonotype was seen many times. This chain connects TRBV4-1 to TRBJ2-7; TRBD1 agrees at 9 bases. V dropped 1 base and J dropped 4; count of bases not matched to a gene: 2. CDR1 and CDR2 from the germline V gene are MGHRA and YSYEKL. The length of the CDR3 is 14 residues. The CDR3, as DNA: TGCGCCAGCAGCCAAGGGGACAGGGCGTACGAGCAGTACTTC. This codes for CASSQGDRAYEQYF.

This clonotype was seen a handful of times. The chain recombines TRBV4-1 with TRBJ2-3, with D hard to call. The CDR3 is 13 amino acids. The germline CDR1 and CDR2 sequences are MGHRA and YSYEKL. With 0 bases removed from V and 4 bases from J, the gap between germline ends came to 5 bases. CDR3 coding DNA: TGCGCCAGCAGCCAAGAGGCTCCAGATACGCAGTATTTT. It encodes CASSQEAPDTQYF.

This chain uses TRBV7-6 with TRBJ2-7, with D maybe TRBD2 (6 bases). CDR3 length: 15 residues. V lost 1 base to trimming and J lost 2 bases, with 12 bases between them. The germline CDR1 and CDR2 sequences are SGHVS and FNYEAQ. CDR3 DNA sequence: TGTGCCAGCAGCTTAGGATTCGGGGGTACCTACGAGCAGTACTTC. Translating gives CASSLGFGGTYEQYF.

The table lists this clonotype with a few counts. The chain couples TRBV27 to TRBJ1-5; TRBD1 is a possible D gene (5 bases). V shed 6 bases and J shed 0 bases, with 12 bases lying between them. Germline loops: CDR1 MNHEY, CDR2 SMNVEV (reference sequence). This CDR3 comprises 15 residues. The CDR3 nucleotides read TGTGCCAGCAGACGTGACAGTTATAGCAATCAGCCCCAGCATTTT. Its translation: CASRRDSYSNQPQHF.

The V gene is TRBV20-1, the J gene TRBJ2-1; either TRBD1 or TRBD2 may fit D (5 bases each). Germline CDR1 and CDR2: DFQATT and SNEGSKA (reference sequence). This CDR3 region has 12 residues. The V end lost 3 bases, the J end lost 6 bases, and 9 bases lay between the germline ends. The CDR3 is CSASGAANEQFF. The CDR3 coding sequence is TGCAGTGCTAGCGGGGCGGCCAATGAGCAGTTCTTC.

J is TRBJ2-5 and V is TRBV7-6; tentative D call: TRBD1 (6 bases). The germline V and J ends were trimmed by 5 bases and 11 bases, with 12 bases remaining between them. Per germline, CDR1 SGHVS and CDR2 FNYEAQ. This CDR3 region has 11 residues. Here the CDR3 reads CASSDRTEQYF. DNA for the CDR3: TGTGCCAGCAGCGACAGGACTGAGCAGTACTTC.